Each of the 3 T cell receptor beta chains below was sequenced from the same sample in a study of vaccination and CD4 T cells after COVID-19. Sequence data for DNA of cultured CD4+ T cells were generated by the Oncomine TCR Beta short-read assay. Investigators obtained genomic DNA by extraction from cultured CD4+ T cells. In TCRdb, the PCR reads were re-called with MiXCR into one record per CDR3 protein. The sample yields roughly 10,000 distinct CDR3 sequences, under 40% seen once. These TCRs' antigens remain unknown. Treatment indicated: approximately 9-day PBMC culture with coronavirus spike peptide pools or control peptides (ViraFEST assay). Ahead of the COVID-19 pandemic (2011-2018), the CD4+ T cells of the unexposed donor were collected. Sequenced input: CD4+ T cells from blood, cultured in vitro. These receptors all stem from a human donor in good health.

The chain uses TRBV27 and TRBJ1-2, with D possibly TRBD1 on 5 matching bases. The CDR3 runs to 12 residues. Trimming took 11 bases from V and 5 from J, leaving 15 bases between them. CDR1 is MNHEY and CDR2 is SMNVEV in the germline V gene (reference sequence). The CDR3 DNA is TGTGCCTGCCGGGGGGGGAGGTATGGCTACACCTTC. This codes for CACRGGRYGYTF.

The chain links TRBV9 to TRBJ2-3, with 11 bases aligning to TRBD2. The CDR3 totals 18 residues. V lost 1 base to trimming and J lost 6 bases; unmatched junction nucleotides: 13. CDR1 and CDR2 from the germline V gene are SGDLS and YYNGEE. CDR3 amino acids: CASSVLDRGLAGGDTQYF. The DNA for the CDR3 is TGTGCCAGCAGCGTATTAGACCGGGGGCTAGCGGGAGGTGATACGCAGTATTTT.

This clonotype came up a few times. The CDR3 nucleotides are TGCAGTGCTAGAGGGGGACGAGAGGGCTCCTACGAGCAGTACTTC. Translation: CSARGGREGSYEQYF. The V call is TRBV20-1, the J call TRBJ2-7, with D perhaps assigned TRBD1 or TRBD2 (5 bases each). Deletions cut 1 base from V and 0 bases from J, with 13 bases between. The CDR3 sequence is 15 residues long. In germline, CDR1 is DFQATT, CDR2 SNEGSKA (reference sequence).